A selection of T cell receptor beta chains follows, all from one sample in a study of blood T cell repertoires in COVID-19. Generated by immunoSEQ multiplex PCR, the TCRdb table keeps only in-frame clones and is missing some. The repertoire holds roughly 170,000 clones, around 85% seen once, with 1.2% in the top ten. Sequences were obtained from peripheral blood. These receptors were taken from a man in his sixties who had recovered from COVID-19. CDR3s include the opening cysteine and the closing phenylalanine or tryptophan. A D gene is named only where the DNA matches it firmly. Clone sizes are given selectively: once, few, many, or a class where the clone is expanded.

d_call	clone_size	v_call	j_call	cdr3_aa	cdr3_nt
TRBD1	NA	TRBV5-1	TRBJ2-3	CASSLQPQGGTDTQYF	TGCGCCAGCAGCTTGCAACCACAGGGGGGAACAGATACGCAGTATTTT
NA	NA	TRBV27	TRBJ2-7	CASRRTGAYEQYF	TGTGCCAGCAGGAGGACTGGGGCCTACGAGCAGTACTTC
NA	NA	TRBV9	TRBJ1-2	CASSVARGGPNYGYTF	TGTGCCAGCAGCGTAGCTCGGGGAGGGCCGAACTATGGCTACACCTTC
NA	NA	TRBV27	TRBJ1-3	CASSAAHSGNTIYF	TGTGCCAGCAGCGCGGCGCACTCTGGAAACACCATATATTTT
NA	NA	TRBV11-2	TRBJ2-7	CASSLEDRPNYEQYF	TGTGCCAGCAGCTTAGAAGACAGGCCGAACTACGAGCAGTACTTC
NA	NA	TRBV28	TRBJ1-4	CASSGGAYEKLFF	TGTGCCAGCTCGGGGGGCGCTTATGAAAAACTGTTTTTT
NA	NA	TRBV5-1	TRBJ2-1	CASSVRSYNEQFF	TGCGCCAGCAGCGTCCGCTCCTACAATGAGCAGTTCTTC
TRBD1	NA	TRBV27	TRBJ1-2	CASSPTGGAEGYTF	TGTGCCAGCAGCCCTACAGGGGGCGCGGAGGGCTACACCTTC
TRBD1	NA	TRBV5-8	TRBJ1-3	CASRPGTGSTGNTIYF	TGTGCCAGCAGACCCGGGACAGGGAGCACTGGAAACACCATATATTTT
TRBD2	NA	TRBV6-1	TRBJ2-7	CASSEDGRQPYEQYF	TGTGCCAGCAGTGAAGACGGGAGGCAGCCCTACGAGCAGTACTTC
TRBD1	NA	TRBV5-1	TRBJ1-4	CASSPGQGQNEKLFF	TGCGCCAGCAGCCCGGGACAGGGTCAAAATGAAAAACTGTTTTTT
TRBD1	once	TRBV3-1/TRBV3-2	TRBJ1-6	CASSKRMGQGDSPLHF	TGTGCCAGCAGTAAAAGGATGGGACAGGGGGACTCACCCCTCCACTTT
TRBD1	NA	TRBV4-3	TRBJ1-2	CASSHSRTGGDGYTF	TGCGCCAGCAGCCATTCCCGGACAGGGGGGGATGGCTACACCTTC
TRBD1	few	TRBV5-1	TRBJ1-5	CASSFTGGQPQHF	TGCGCCAGCAGCTTCACAGGGGGGCAGCCCCAGCATTTT
TRBD1	NA	TRBV5-1	TRBJ2-7	CASRASRTGSYEQYF	TGCGCCAGCAGGGCCTCGAGGACAGGGTCCTACGAGCAGTACTTC
NA	NA	TRBV7-2	TRBJ2-5	CASSLSNGKETQYF	TGTGCCAGCAGCTTATCAAACGGTAAAGAGACCCAGTACTTC
NA	NA	TRBV18	TRBJ1-1	CASSPYSGWDTEAFF	TGTGCCAGCTCACCCTACTCGGGGTGGGACACTGAAGCTTTCTTT
NA	once	TRBV5-6	TRBJ1-2	CASSLPGGMSGYTF	TGTGCCAGCAGTTTGCCGGGAGGGATGAGTGGCTACACCTTC
TRBD1	NA	TRBV18	TRBJ2-1	CAGSGTVYNEQFF	TGTGCCGGGTCCGGGACAGTTTACAATGAGCAGTTCTTC
NA	NA	TRBV18	TRBJ2-3	CASSPEVATDTQYF	TGTGCCAGCTCACCCGAGGTCGCCACAGATACGCAGTATTTT
NA	NA	TRBV10-1	TRBJ2-2	CASARGAGELFF	TGCGCCAGCGCCCGGGGTGCCGGGGAGCTGTTTTTT
NA	many	TRBV4-2	TRBJ2-1	CASSQDREAYNEQFF	TGTGCCAGCAGCCAAGACAGGGAGGCCTACAATGAGCAGTTCTTC
TRBD2	NA	TRBV11-2	TRBJ2-2	CASSAGLADTGELFF	TGTGCCAGCAGCGCGGGACTAGCAGACACCGGGGAGCTGTTTTTT
TRBD1	NA	TRBV10-3	TRBJ1-4	CAISPNRDRNEKLFF	TGTGCCATCAGTCCGAACCGGGACAGGAATGAAAAACTGTTTTTT
TRBD1	NA	TRBV24-1	TRBJ1-2	CATSDPQGSYGYTF	TGTGCCACCAGTGATCCACAGGGGTCCTATGGCTACACCTTC
TRBD1	few	TRBV7-3	TRBJ1-5	CASSFTGTGKLNQPQHF	TGTGCCAGCAGCTTTACCGGGACAGGGAAGCTCAATCAGCCCCAGCATTTT
NA	NA	TRBV11-2	TRBJ2-1	CASIRGRASNEQFF	TGTGCCAGCATCAGGGGCAGGGCCTCCAATGAGCAGTTCTTC
NA	NA	TRBV5-4	TRBJ2-1	CASSLVQGIYNEQFF	TGTGCCAGCAGCTTGGTGCAGGGAATATACAATGAGCAGTTCTTC
NA	NA	TRBV19	TRBJ2-5	CASSFLGEGETQYF	TGTGCCAGTAGTTTTCTGGGAGAAGGAGAGACCCAGTACTTC
TRBD1	NA	TRBV5-6	TRBJ1-2	CASSFTTTGVYGYTF	TGTGCCAGCAGCTTCACTACCACAGGGGTCTATGGCTACACCTTC
NA	NA	TRBV11-1	TRBJ2-7	CASSLGTGGFYEQYF	TGTGCCAGCAGCTTAGGGACTGGGGGCTTCTACGAGCAGTACTTC
NA	few	TRBV7-2	TRBJ1-2	CASSLGDTGKSYTF	TGTGCCAGCAGCTTAGGGGATACAGGGAAGAGCTACACCTTC
NA	many	TRBV7-3	TRBJ1-2	CASSLGQNYGYTF	TGTGCCAGCAGCTTAGGGCAGAACTATGGCTACACCTTC
NA	NA	TRBV5-4	TRBJ2-3	CASSLAGQAIVSDTQYF	TGTGCCAGCAGCTTGGCCGGACAAGCCATAGTTTCAGATACGCAGTATTTT
NA	NA	TRBV6-5	TRBJ2-7	CASSQRGQAYEQYF	TGTGCCAGCAGTCAGCGAGGGCAGGCTTACGAGCAGTACTTC
TRBD1	NA	TRBV24-1	TRBJ2-1	CATRGQGNTNEQFF	TGTGCCACCCGGGGACAGGGGAATACCAATGAGCAGTTCTTC
NA	NA	TRBV3-1/TRBV3-2	TRBJ1-2	CASSQDMTGANYGYTF	TGTGCCAGCAGCCAAGATATGACAGGTGCAAACTATGGCTACACCTTC
NA	NA	TRBV9	TRBJ2-7	CASSVNPGETYEQYF	TGTGCCAGCAGCGTCAATCCGGGGGAGACCTACGAGCAGTACTTC
TRBD2	NA	TRBV30	TRBJ2-7	CAWSSPRTSGGGKNTQYF	TGTGCCTGGAGCAGCCCTCGGACTAGCGGGGGGGGCAAAAATACGCAGTACTTC
TRBD1	NA	TRBV9	TRBJ1-3	CASSNDRVPGNTIYF	TGTGCCAGCAGCAACGACAGGGTCCCTGGAAACACCATATATTTT
NA	NA	TRBV7-9	TRBJ2-3	CASSPGQTTDTQYF	TGTGCCAGCAGCCCCGGACAGACCACAGATACGCAGTATTTT
NA	NA	TRBV7-2	TRBJ2-5	CASSSVSWTQYF	TGTGCCAGCAGCTCCGTTTCGTGGACCCAGTACTTC
NA	NA	TRBV5-1	TRBJ1-1	CASSRLGNRETEAFF	TGCGCCAGCAGCAGATTGGGAAACAGGGAGACTGAAGCTTTCTTT
TRBD2	NA	TRBV6-2/TRBV6-3	TRBJ2-7	CASSDPSGGAREQYF	TGTGCCAGCAGCGATCCTAGCGGGGGGGCCCGAGAGCAGTACTTC
NA	NA	TRBV7-2	TRBJ2-1	CASSLTYSSYNEQFF	TGTGCCAGCAGCCTCACTTACAGCTCCTACAATGAGCAGTTCTTC
NA	NA	TRBV27	TRBJ2-7	CASAGSYEQYF	TGTGCCTCCGCGGGTTCCTACGAGCAGTACTTC
NA	NA	TRBV6-5	TRBJ1-1	CASSGGLDTEAFF	TGTGCCAGCAGCGGGGGTCTAGACACTGAAGCTTTCTTT
NA	NA	TRBV7-2	TRBJ2-3	CASSLFRGASTDTQYF	TGTGCCAGCAGCTTATTCCGGGGAGCTAGCACAGATACGCAGTATTTT
TRBD1	NA	TRBV6-1	TRBJ1-5	CASSSSGGQGGF	TGTGCCAGCAGTTCTTCTGGGGGACAGGGAGGTTTT
TRBD1	NA	TRBV5-4	TRBJ1-2	CASSEETGNLYGYTF	TGTGCCAGCAGCGAAGAGACAGGGAATCTCTATGGCTACACCTTC
NA	NA	TRBV3-1/TRBV3-2	TRBJ1-1	CASSQEGGREAFF	TGTGCCAGCAGCCAAGAAGGGGGAAGAGAAGCTTTCTTT
TRBD1	NA	TRBV12-5	TRBJ1-4	CASGPGTVTNEKLFF	TGTGCTAGTGGTCCCGGGACAGTGACTAATGAAAAACTGTTTTTT
TRBD1	once	TRBV29-1	TRBJ2-1	CSVENRGEIF	TGCAGCGTGGAAAACAGGGGGGAGATCTTC
NA	once	TRBV6-5	TRBJ1-4	CASSYSPPGTNEKLFF	TGTGCCAGCAGTTACTCCCCCCCCGGGACAAATGAAAAACTGTTTTTT
TRBD2	NA	TRBV11-2	TRBJ2-5	CASRFRVLAGGYQETQYF	TGTGCCAGCAGATTTAGGGTACTAGCGGGGGGCTACCAAGAGACCCAGTACTTC
TRBD1	once	TRBV7-9	TRBJ2-7	CASAKRTGNEQYF	TGTGCCAGCGCGAAACGGACAGGGAACGAGCAGTACTTC
NA	NA	TRBV6-5	TRBJ2-1	CASNPWGGGKQFF	TGTGCCAGCAATCCGTGGGGCGGGGGCAAGCAGTTCTTC
TRBD1	few	TRBV19	TRBJ2-2	CASSLTGRTGELFF	TGTGCCAGTAGCTTGACAGGGCGCACCGGGGAGCTGTTTTTT
NA	NA	TRBV19	TRBJ2-2	CASSILGQTPNTGELFF	TGTGCCAGTAGTATCCTCGGACAGACTCCGAACACCGGGGAGCTGTTTTTT
NA	NA	TRBV5-1	TRBJ2-1	CASSWAPGTNSSYNEQFF	TGCGCCAGCAGCTGGGCCCCCGGCACGAACAGCTCCTACAATGAGCAGTTCTTC